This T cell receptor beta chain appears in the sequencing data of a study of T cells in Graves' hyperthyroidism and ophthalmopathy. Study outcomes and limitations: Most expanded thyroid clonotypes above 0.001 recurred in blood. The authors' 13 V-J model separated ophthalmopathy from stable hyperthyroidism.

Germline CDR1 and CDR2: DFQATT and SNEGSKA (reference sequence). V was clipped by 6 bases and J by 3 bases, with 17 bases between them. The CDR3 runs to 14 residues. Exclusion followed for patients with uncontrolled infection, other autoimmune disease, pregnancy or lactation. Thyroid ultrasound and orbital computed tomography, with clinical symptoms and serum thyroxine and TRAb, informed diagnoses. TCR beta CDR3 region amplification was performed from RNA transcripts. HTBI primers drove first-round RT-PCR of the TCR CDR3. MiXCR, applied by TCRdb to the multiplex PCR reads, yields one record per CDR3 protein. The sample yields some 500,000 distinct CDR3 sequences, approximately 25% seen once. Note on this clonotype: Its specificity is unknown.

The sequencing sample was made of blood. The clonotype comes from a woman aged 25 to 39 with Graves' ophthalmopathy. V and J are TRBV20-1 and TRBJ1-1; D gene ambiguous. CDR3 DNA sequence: TGCAGTGCCCCGCGACACGGCGGGGACACTGAAGCTTTCTTT. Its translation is CSAPRHGGDTEAFF.